These 20 T cell receptor beta chains share one sample of origin, sequenced in a study of cytomegalovirus exposure and HLA in healthy donors. PCR amplification relied on 60 Vbeta primers (plus 13 Jbeta primers). Produced via immunoSEQ multiplex PCR; TCRdb's table is partial and in-frame only. The sample has more than 90,000 clones, 69% seen once. The sample taken for sequencing was PBMCs. The receptor source for this set is a man between 45 and 60 years old in good health and CMV-seronegative.

The chain has TRBV5-1 and TRBJ1-2; 7 nucleotides line up with TRBD1. Trimming removed 5 bases from V and 4 bases from J; junction bases left unmatched: 11. The CDR3 is 15 amino acids. Per germline, CDR1 SGHRS and CDR2 YFSETQ. The CDR3 loop reads CASSQAGTAIYGYTF. The CDR3 DNA follows: TGCGCCAGCAGTCAAGCCGGGACAGCGATCTATGGCTACACCTTC.

The rearrangement joins TRBV7-6 to TRBJ1-4; 7 nucleotides agree with TRBD1. CDR3 size: 14 residues. J gave up 5 bases and V 4 bases, and 4 bases lay outside the gene matches. CDR1 is SGHVS, CDR2 FNYEAQ, per germline. The CDR3 here is CASSWTGGNEKLFF. The CDR3 region has the DNA TGTGCCAGCAGCTGGACAGGCGGCAATGAAAAACTGTTTTTT.

This clone has more than one count but fewer than ten. This chain uses TRBV5-8 with TRBJ1-5, with TRBD1 matching 8 bases. The CDR3 sequence is 18 residues long. CDR1 and CDR2 (germline): SGHTS, YDEGEE. V was pared by 0 bases and J by 3 bases, with 11 bases of the junction left unmatched. The CDR3 here is CASSLDRTGLLSNQPQHF. Written as DNA, the CDR3 is TGTGCCAGCAGCTTGGATCGGACAGGGCTTCTTTCCAATCAGCCCCAGCATTTT.

J is TRBJ2-3 and V is TRBV13; TRBD2 aligns across 8 bases. The CDR3 spans 15 residues. CDR1 is PRHDT and CDR2 is FYEKMQ in the germline V gene (reference sequence). J gave up 5 bases and V 0 bases, and 4 bases lay outside the gene matches. CDR3: CASSLGGGAGDTQYF. CDR3 DNA sequence: TGTGCCAGCAGCTTAGGCGGGGGGGCTGGAGATACGCAGTATTTT.

The chain carries TRBV19 and TRBJ1-5; 9 nucleotides align to TRBD1. The junction had 2 bases not matched to a gene; V was cut back by 4 bases and J by 4 bases. This CDR3 contains 14 residues. Germline V gene data show CDR1 as LNHDA and CDR2 as SQIVND (reference sequence). CDR3 residues: CASSSGTGNQPQHF. The CDR3 bases are TGTGCCAGTAGTAGCGGGACAGGGAATCAGCCCCAGCATTTT.

The gene calls are TRBV10-3 and TRBJ2-7; D perhaps matches TRBD1 (6 bases). Germline lookup yields CDR1 ENHRY and CDR2 SYGVKD. The length of the CDR3 is 13 residues. V was shortened by 7 bases and J by 1 base, with 11 bases between the two germline ends. The CDR3 DNA follows: TGTGCCATCATTTCGGACAGATCCTACGAGCAGTACTTC. This encodes CAIISDRSYEQYF.

This chain connects TRBV5-4 to TRBJ1-6; D gene unclear. CDR1 SGHNT and CDR2 YYREEE come from the germline V gene (reference sequence). The CDR3 covers 13 residues. Trimming took off 3 bases at V and 9 bases at J, with 10 bases between the two ends. The CDR3 DNA reads TGTGCCAGCAGCTCCACTTCCGTTTCACCCCTCCACTTT. It translates to CASSSTSVSPLHF.

CDR3 sequence: CASSYVRGNEQFF. Written as DNA, the CDR3 is TGTGCCAGCAGTTATGTAAGGGGGAATGAGCAGTTCTTC. The chain combines TRBV6-5 with TRBJ2-1; tentatively, D is TRBD1 (6 bases). Germline CDR1 reads MNHEY; CDR2 reads SVGAGI. The CDR3 extends over 13 amino acids. V was cut by 3 bases and J by 7 bases, with 10 bases left in between.

The rearrangement links TRBV5-4 to TRBJ2-2, with 10 bases aligning to TRBD2. Losses at the gene ends were 4 bases for V and 4 bases for J; bases not matched to a gene: 7. The germline V gene has CDR1 SGHNT and CDR2 YYREEE (reference sequence). The CDR3 has 16 amino acids. CDR3 nucleotide sequence: TGTGCCAGCAGCGACCGGACTAGCGGTATCACCGGGGAGCTGTTTTTT. Its translation: CASSDRTSGITGELFF.

In this sample, this clone turned up a few times. V gene TRBV6-1 combines with J gene TRBJ1-5; TRBD1 is a possible D gene (6 bases). The CDR3 covers 14 residues. The ends were cut back, 7 bases at V and 5 bases at J, with 15 bases in the middle. Germline CDR1 is MNHNS and CDR2 is SASEGT. CDR3 DNA sequence: TGTGCCAGCAATTACCGGGACATTGATCAGCCCCAGCATTTT. This encodes CASNYRDIDQPQHF.

As concerns this clone: The sample carries other DNA sequences with the same CDR3. The CDR3 bases are TGCGCCAGCAGCTTGGGGACTAGCGGCTACACAGATACGCAGTATTTT. It is translated as CASSLGTSGYTDTQYF. V is TRBV5-1 and J is TRBJ2-3, with 10 positions matching TRBD2. The ends lost 0 bases at V and 2 bases at J; junction bases unmatched: 3. This CDR3 has 16 amino acids. The germline V gene has CDR1 SGHRS and CDR2 YFSETQ.

The chain carries TRBV28 and TRBJ2-6, with D unresolved. Germline V gene sequence: CDR1 MDHEN, CDR2 SYDVKM. Trimming shortened V by 5 bases and J by 1 base, and 15 bases separated the two germline ends. This CDR3 comprises 17 residues. DNA of the CDR3: TGTGCCAGCAGTCCATCCATAGTGAGGTCTGGGGCCAACGTCCTGACTTTC. Residues: CASSPSIVRSGANVLTF.

The rearrangement uses TRBV5-1 and TRBJ2-5, with TRBD1 identical over 9 bases. J lost 3 bases, V lost 4 bases, and 4 bases had no gene match. Germline values: CDR1 SGHRS, CDR2 YFSETQ. This CDR3 spans 14 amino acids. The CDR3 DNA reads TGCGCCAGCAGCCCGGGACAGGGAGAAGAGACCCAGTACTTC. Amino acid sequence: CASSPGQGEETQYF.

This chain connects TRBV7-2 to TRBJ2-1, with D perhaps TRBD1 (6 bases). Trimming stripped 6 bases from V and 3 bases from J, with 9 bases between. This CDR3 comprises 13 residues. Germline loops: CDR1 SGHTA, CDR2 FQGNSA. The CDR3 DNA sequence: TGTGCCAGCAGAACGGACAGCTACAATGAGCAGTTCTTC. Protein: CASRTDSYNEQFF.

About this clone: The same CDR3 can be traced to other DNA sequences in this sample. This chain joins TRBV29-1 and TRBJ1-1; 8 nucleotides line up with TRBD1. Germline CDR1 SQVTM, CDR2 ANQGSEA. This CDR3 has 13 residues. With 6 bases clipped from V and 0 bases from J, the junction kept 3 bases outside the gene matches. CDR3 loop: CSVDRDMNTEAFF. CDR3 coding DNA: TGCAGCGTGGACAGGGACATGAACACTGAAGCTTTCTTT.

In this sample, this clone turned up a few times. This chain joins TRBV10-3 and TRBJ1-6; 9 nucleotides agree with TRBD1. The germline gives CDR1 ENHRY, CDR2 SYGVKD. CDR3 length: 14 amino acids. V was clipped by 6 bases and J by 9 bases; unmatched bases: 6. CDR3 residues: CAISLDRGISPLHF. For the CDR3, the DNA is TGTGCCATCAGCCTGGACAGGGGTATTTCACCCCTCCACTTT.

This clone was detected once. The chain joins TRBV9 to TRBJ2-3, with 7 bases aligning to TRBD1. There are 15 residues in the CDR3. After removal of 4 bases from V and 1 base from J, the junction contained 6 bases not matched to a gene. Per the germline V gene, CDR1 is SGDLS and CDR2 is YYNGEE. CDR3: CASSTRQGGTDTQYF. For the CDR3, the DNA is TGTGCCAGCAGCACAAGGCAGGGGGGCACAGATACGCAGTATTTT.

The rearrangement joins TRBV5-1 to TRBJ2-5; 12 bases are a match to TRBD2. The J segment lost 4 bases and the V segment lost 0 bases, leaving 4 bases of the junction unmatched. CDR1 and CDR2 from the germline V gene are SGHRS and YFSETQ. CDR3 size: 16 residues. DNA for the CDR3: TGCGCCAGCAGCTTGGTACCTAGCGGGGGGGGAGAGACCCAGTACTTC. This encodes CASSLVPSGGGETQYF.

J is TRBJ2-2 and V is TRBV15, with 9 positions matching TRBD1. The CDR3 runs to 16 residues. Trimming took 1 base from V and 5 from J; bases not matched to a gene: 5. Per germline, CDR1 LNHNV and CDR2 YYDKDF (reference sequence). The DNA of the CDR3 is TGTGCCACCAGCAGAGTTACAGGGGGCAAGACCGGGGAGCTGTTTTTT. Translating it yields CATSRVTGGKTGELFF.

V gene TRBV7-9 combines with J gene TRBJ1-3; 8 nucleotides match TRBD1. V dropped 1 base and J dropped 4; count of bases not matched to a gene: 9. Germline CDR1 and CDR2: SEHNR and FQNEAQ (reference sequence). This CDR3 is built from 17 residues. The CDR3 DNA reads TGTGCCAGCAGCTTAGGGGCCGGGACAGGTGCAGGAAACACCATATATTTT. This sequence encodes CASSLGAGTGAGNTIYF.